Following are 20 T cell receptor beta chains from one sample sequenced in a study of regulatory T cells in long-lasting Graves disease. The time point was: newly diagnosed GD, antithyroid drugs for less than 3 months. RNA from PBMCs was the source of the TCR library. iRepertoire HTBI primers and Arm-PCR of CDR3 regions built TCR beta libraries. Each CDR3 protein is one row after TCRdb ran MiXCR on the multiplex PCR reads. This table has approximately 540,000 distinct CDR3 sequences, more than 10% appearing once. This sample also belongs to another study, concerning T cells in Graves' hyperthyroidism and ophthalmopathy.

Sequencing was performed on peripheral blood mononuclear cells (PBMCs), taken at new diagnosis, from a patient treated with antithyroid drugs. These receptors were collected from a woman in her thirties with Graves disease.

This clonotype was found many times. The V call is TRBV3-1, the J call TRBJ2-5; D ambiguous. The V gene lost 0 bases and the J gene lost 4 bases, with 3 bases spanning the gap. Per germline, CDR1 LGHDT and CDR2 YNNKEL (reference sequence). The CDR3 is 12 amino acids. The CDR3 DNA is TGTGCCAGCAGCCAAGATGGAGAGACCCAGTACTTC. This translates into CASSQDGETQYF.

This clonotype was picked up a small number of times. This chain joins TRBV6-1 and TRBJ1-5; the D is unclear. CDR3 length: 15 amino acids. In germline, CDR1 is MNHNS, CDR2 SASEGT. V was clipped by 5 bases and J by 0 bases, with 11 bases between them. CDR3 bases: TGTGCCAGCAGTCTTTACAGACCTAGCAATCAGCCCCAGCATTTT. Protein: CASSLYRPSNQPQHF.

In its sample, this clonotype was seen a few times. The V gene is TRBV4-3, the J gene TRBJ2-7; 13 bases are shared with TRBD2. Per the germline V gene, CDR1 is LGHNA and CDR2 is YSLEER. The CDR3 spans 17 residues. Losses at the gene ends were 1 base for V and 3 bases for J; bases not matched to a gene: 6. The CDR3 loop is CASSQGTSGSAFYEQYF. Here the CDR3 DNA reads TGCGCCAGCAGCCAAGGGACTAGCGGGAGCGCCTTCTACGAGCAGTACTTC.

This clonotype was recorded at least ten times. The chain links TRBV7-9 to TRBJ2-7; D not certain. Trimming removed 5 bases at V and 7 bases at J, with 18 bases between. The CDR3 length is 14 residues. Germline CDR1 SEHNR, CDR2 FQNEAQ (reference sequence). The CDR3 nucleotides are TGTGCCAGCAGCCATTCTACCATTCTCCTAGAGCAGTACTTC. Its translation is CASSHSTILLEQYF.

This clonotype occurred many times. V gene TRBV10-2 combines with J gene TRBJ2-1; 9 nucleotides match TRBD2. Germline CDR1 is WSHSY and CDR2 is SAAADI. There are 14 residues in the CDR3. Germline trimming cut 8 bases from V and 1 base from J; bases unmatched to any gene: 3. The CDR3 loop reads CASVTSGSYNEQFF. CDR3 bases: TGCGCCAGCGTCACTAGCGGGTCCTACAATGAGCAGTTCTTC.

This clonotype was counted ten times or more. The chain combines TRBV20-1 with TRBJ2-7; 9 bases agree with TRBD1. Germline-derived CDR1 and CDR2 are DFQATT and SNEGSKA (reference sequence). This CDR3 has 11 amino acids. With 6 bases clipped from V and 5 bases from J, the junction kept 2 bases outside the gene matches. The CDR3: CSAHRGHEQYF. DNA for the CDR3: TGCAGTGCCCACAGGGGGCACGAGCAGTACTTC.

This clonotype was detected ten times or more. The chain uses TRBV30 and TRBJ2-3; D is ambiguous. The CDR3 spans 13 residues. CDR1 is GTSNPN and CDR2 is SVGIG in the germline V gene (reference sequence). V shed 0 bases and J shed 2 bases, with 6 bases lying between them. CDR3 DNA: TGTGCCTGGAGTGTAGTCCCCACAGATACGCAGTATTTT. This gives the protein CAWSVVPTDTQYF.

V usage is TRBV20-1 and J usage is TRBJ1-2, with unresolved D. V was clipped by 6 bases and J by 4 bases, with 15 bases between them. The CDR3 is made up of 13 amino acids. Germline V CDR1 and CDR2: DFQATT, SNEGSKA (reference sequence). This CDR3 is CSAPPAVGYGYTF. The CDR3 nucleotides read TGCAGTGCCCCCCCGGCCGTAGGCTATGGCTACACCTTC.

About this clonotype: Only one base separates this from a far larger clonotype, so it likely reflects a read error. CDR3 amino acids: CSARDEFQETQYF. DNA of the CDR3: TGCAGTGCTAGAGATGAGTTCCAAGAGACCCAGTACTTC. This rearrangement joins TRBV20-1 to TRBJ2-1; D unresolved. TRBJ2-5 explains the end of the DNA better; the J call may be wrong. The CDR3 runs to 13 residues. CDR1 DFQATT and CDR2 SNEGSKA come from the germline V gene (reference sequence).

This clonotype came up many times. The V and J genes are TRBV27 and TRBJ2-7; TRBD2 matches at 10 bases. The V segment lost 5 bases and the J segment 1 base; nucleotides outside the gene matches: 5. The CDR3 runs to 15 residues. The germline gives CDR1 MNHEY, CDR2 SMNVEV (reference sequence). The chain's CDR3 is CASSRTSGVSYEQYF. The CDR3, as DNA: TGTGCCAGCAGTCGAACTAGCGGGGTATCCTACGAGCAGTACTTC.

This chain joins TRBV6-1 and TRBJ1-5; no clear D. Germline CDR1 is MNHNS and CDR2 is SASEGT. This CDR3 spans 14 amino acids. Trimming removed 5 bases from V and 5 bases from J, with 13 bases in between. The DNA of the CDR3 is TGTGCCAGCAGTAATTATGGAGGCGATCAGCCCCAGCATTTT. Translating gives CASSNYGGDQPQHF.

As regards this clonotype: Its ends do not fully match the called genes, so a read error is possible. In DNA, the CDR3 is TGTGCCAGTAGTATTGGCCTGGACAGGGCTCTCTCTGGGGTCAACGTCCTGACTTTC. This gives the protein CASSIGLDRALSGVNVLTF. The chain links TRBV19 to TRBJ2-6; 8 bases fit TRBD1. CDR3 length: 19 residues. Germline assignment: CDR1 LNHDA and CDR2 SQIVND (reference sequence).

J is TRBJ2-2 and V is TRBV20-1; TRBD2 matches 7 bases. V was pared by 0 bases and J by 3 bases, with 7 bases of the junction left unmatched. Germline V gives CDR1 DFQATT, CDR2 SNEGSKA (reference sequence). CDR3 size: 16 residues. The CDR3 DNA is TGCAGTGCTAGAGATAGCGGGCTAGCAGACACCGGGGAGCTGTTTTTT. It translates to CSARDSGLADTGELFF.

CDR3 amino acids: CASSTPHREGGYTF. The CDR3 DNA follows: TGTGCCAGTAGTACCCCCCACAGGGAAGGTGGCTACACCTTC. The V gene is TRBV19, the J gene TRBJ1-2; weak D call: TRBD1 (6 bases). This CDR3 has 14 residues. V lost 4 bases and J 7 bases, leaving 16 bases between the germline ends. The germline gives CDR1 LNHDA, CDR2 SQIVND (reference sequence).

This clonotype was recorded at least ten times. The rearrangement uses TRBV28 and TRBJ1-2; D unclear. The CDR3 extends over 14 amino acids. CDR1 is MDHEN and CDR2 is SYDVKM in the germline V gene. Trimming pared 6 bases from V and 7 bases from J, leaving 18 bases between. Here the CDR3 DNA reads TGTGCCAGCAGGGGCCATTTTTTTATGGCTGGCTACACCTTC. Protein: CASRGHFFMAGYTF.

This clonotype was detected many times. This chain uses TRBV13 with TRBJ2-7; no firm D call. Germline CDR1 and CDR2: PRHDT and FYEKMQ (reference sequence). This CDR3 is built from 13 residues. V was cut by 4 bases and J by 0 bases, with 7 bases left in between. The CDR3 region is CASSSRSSYEQYF. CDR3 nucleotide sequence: TGTGCCAGCAGCTCCAGGAGCTCCTACGAGCAGTACTTC.

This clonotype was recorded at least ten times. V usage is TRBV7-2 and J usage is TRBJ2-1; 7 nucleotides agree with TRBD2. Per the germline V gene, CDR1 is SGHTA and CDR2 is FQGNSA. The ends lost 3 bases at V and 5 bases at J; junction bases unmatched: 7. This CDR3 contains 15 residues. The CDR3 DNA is TGTGCCAGCAGCTTTAGGGGACTACAAAACAATGAGCAGTTCTTC. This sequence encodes CASSFRGLQNNEQFF.

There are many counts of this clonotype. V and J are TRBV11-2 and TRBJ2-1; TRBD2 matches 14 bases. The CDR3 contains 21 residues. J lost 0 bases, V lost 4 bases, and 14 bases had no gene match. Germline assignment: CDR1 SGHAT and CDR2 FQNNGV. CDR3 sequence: CASSSGEGLAGARGSYNEQFF. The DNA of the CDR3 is TGTGCCAGCAGCTCCGGGGAGGGACTAGCGGGAGCTCGGGGCTCCTACAATGAGCAGTTCTTC.

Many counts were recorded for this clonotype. CDR3 protein: CASRTSGKLREQFF. The CDR3 coding sequence is TGTGCCAGCCGAACTAGCGGGAAGCTCCGAGAGCAGTTCTTC. This chain joins TRBV2 and TRBJ2-1; 10 bases agree with TRBD2. V lost 8 bases to trimming and J lost 10 bases; unmatched junction nucleotides: 11. CDR1 is SNHLY and CDR2 is FYNNEI in the germline V gene. CDR3 length: 14 residues. The entire variable domain, with the rest obtained from reference TRBV2 and TRBJ2-1, is as follows: EPEVTQTPSHQVTQMGQEVILRCVPISNHLYFYWYRQILGQKVEFLVSFYNNEISEKSEIFDDQFSVERPDGSNFTLKIRSTKLEDSAMYFCASRTSGKLREQFFGPGTRLTVL.

CDR3: CASSNPGGANEQYF. Written as DNA, the CDR3 is TGTGCCAGCAGTAACCCGGGGGGGGCCAACGAGCAGTACTTC. V usage is TRBV28 and J usage is TRBJ2-7; 8 bases are a match to TRBD2. This CDR3 is built from 14 residues. The germline CDR1 and CDR2 sequences are MDHEN and SYDVKM. With 5 bases clipped from V and 5 bases from J, the junction kept 8 bases outside the gene matches. The entire variable domain, with the rest obtained from reference TRBV28 and TRBJ2-7, is as follows: DVKVTQSSRYLVKRTGEKVFLECVQDMDHENMFWYRQDPGLGLRLIYFSYDVKMKEKGDIPEGYSVSREKKERFSLILESASTNQTSMYLCASSNPGGANEQYFGPGTRLTVT.